These 10 T cell receptor beta chains were all obtained from the same sample, sequenced in a study of blood T cell repertoires in COVID-19. This table comes from immunoSEQ multiplex PCR, and its TCRdb copy is limited to in-frame clones, with some not included. The sample has tens of thousands of clones, about nine tenths seen once; the top ten hold about 8.3%. What was sequenced was peripheral blood. The origin of the receptors is a man aged 25 to 40 with acute or convalescent COVID-19.

The genes are TRBV5-1 and TRBJ1-3, with a possible D match to TRBD1 (6 bases). This CDR3 region has 16 residues. Germline V gene lookup returns CDR1 SGHRS and CDR2 YFSETQ. The V end lost 3 bases, the J end lost 6 bases, and 19 bases lay between the germline ends. The CDR3 DNA reads as TGCGCCAGCAGCTACCAACCCGACAGGCTGGAAAACACCATATATTTT. Protein sequence: CASSYQPDRLENTIYF.

The genes are TRBV29-1 and TRBJ2-1, with TRBD1 matching 8 bases. V shed 5 bases, J shed 6 bases, and the junction held 6 bases outside the gene matches. CDR3 length equals 13 residues. Germline CDR1 and CDR2: SQVTM and ANQGSEA. Here the CDR3 DNA reads TGCAGCGTTAGACAGGGGATGGGCAATGAGCAGTTCTTC. Its translation: CSVRQGMGNEQFF.

This clone was seen only a few times. Here the CDR3 reads CASSLPGFGYTF. CDR3 bases: TGCGCCAGCAGCTTGCCGGGGTTCGGCTACACCTTC. The chain recombines TRBV5-1 with TRBJ1-2, with D hard to call. The germline gives CDR1 SGHRS, CDR2 YFSETQ. Trimming cost V 1 base and J 8 bases, with 9 bases left between them. The CDR3 is made up of 12 amino acids.

The chain has TRBV5-6 and TRBJ1-5; D is unresolved. This CDR3 region has 17 residues. With 0 bases removed from V and 0 bases from J, the gap between germline ends came to 13 bases. CDR1 is SGHDT, CDR2 YYEEEE, per germline. As DNA, the CDR3 is TGTGCCAGCAGCTTGGTGGTCAGACTAACTAGCAATCAGCCCCAGCATTTT. It is translated as CASSLVVRLTSNQPQHF.

This rearrangement joins TRBV4-1 to TRBJ2-7, with 9 bases fitting TRBD2. Germline V CDR1 and CDR2: MGHRA, YSYEKL. CDR3 size: 15 residues. Germline trimming cut 4 bases from V and 3 bases from J; bases unmatched to any gene: 7. This CDR3 reads CASSPTSGMDYEQYF. CDR3 coding DNA: TGCGCCAGCAGCCCGACTAGCGGAATGGACTACGAGCAGTACTTC.

DNA for the CDR3: TGTGCCACGAGGACAGGGGAGGGTGAAGCTTTCTTT. Its translation is CATRTGEGEAFF. The chain links TRBV15 to TRBJ1-1, with 9 bases fitting TRBD1. CDR1 and CDR2 (germline): LNHNV, YYDKDF (reference sequence). The CDR3 is made up of 12 amino acids. After removal of 9 bases from V and 7 bases from J, the junction contained 6 bases not matched to a gene.

This clone was seen only once. One end of the junction does not line up with germline, which may come from a read error. The chain is built from TRBV11-2 and TRBJ2-1; 7 nucleotides agree with TRBD2. CDR1 and CDR2 (germline): SGHAT, FQNNGV. The CDR3 is 14 residues long. The CDR3: CAGSLSSGFNEQFF. CDR3 bases: TGTGCCGGCAGCTTATCTAGCGGCTTCAATGAGCAGTTCTTC.

The chain combines TRBV6-1 with TRBJ1-2; D gene ambiguous. The germline V and J ends were trimmed by 2 bases and 4 bases, with 11 bases remaining between them. Germline CDR1 MNHNS, CDR2 SASEGT. The CDR3 totals 14 residues. CDR3 sequence reads: CASSETAGSYGYTF. CDR3 DNA: TGTGCCAGCAGTGAAACGGCGGGGTCCTATGGCTACACCTTC.

The J gene is TRBJ2-2, the V gene TRBV6-6; D is ambiguous. In germline, CDR1 is MNHNY, CDR2 SVGAGI (reference sequence). This CDR3 has 14 residues. Trimming pared 0 bases from V and 4 bases from J, leaving 6 bases between. As DNA, the CDR3 is TGTGCCAGCAGTTACTCCCAGTCCACCGGGGAGCTGTTTTTT. Translation: CASSYSQSTGELFF.

This chain joins TRBV28 and TRBJ2-7; 9 positions match TRBD1. The CDR3 has 16 amino acids. The trim removed 5 bases at V and 4 bases at J, leaving 12 bases unmatched. Germline assignment: CDR1 MDHEN and CDR2 SYDVKM. CDR3 loop: CASSDPRGQGDYEQYF. In DNA form, the CDR3 reads TGTGCCAGCAGTGACCCTAGGGGACAGGGAGATTACGAGCAGTACTTC.